Presented here are 24 T cell receptor beta chains from one specimen sequenced in a study of low-dose radiotherapy and immunotherapy resistance in tumors. Time point denoted: before trial treatment. cDNA synthesis used a TRAV/TRBV-specific primer set for both chains. The TCRs were subjected to amplification over approximately 20 PCR cycles employing a constant-region primer in conjunction with a V-primer adapter. TCRdb itself ran the reads through MiXCR, one entry per CDR3 protein. This sample yields over 55,000 distinct CDR3 sequences, of which around 31% are seen a single time; 11% belongs to the top ten. Sample: PBMCs, taken before treatment. Receptors were obtained from a female donor with ovarian cancer.

This clonotype was seen repeatedly, ten times or more. The chain employs TRBV28 and TRBJ1-5, with a weak D call TRBD1 (5 bases). Trimming removed 1 base from V and 6 bases from J, with 13 bases in between. Germline CDR1 is MDHEN and CDR2 is SYDVKM. The length of the CDR3 is 15 residues. CDR3 residues: CASSLFSGSGQPQHF. DNA for the CDR3: TGTGCCAGCAGTTTATTCTCAGGGTCGGGTCAGCCCCAGCATTTT.

Worth noting for this clonotype: A read error is possible here, since a much larger clone lies one base away. Here the CDR3 omits its conserved ending phenylalanine or tryptophan, so a read error is the likely source. The V call is TRBV20-1, the J call TRBJ1-5, with 7 bases aligning to TRBD1. The germline CDR1 and CDR2 sequences are DFQATT and SNEGSKA (reference sequence). V was pared by 4 bases and J by 3 bases, with 3 bases of the junction left unmatched. The CDR3 length is 13 residues. CDR3 sequence reads: CSAKGQDNQPQHS. In DNA, the CDR3 is TGCAGTGCTAAAGGACAGGACAATCAGCCCCAGCATTCT.

This clonotype was found a few times. This chain joins TRBV2 and TRBJ1-5; D is unclear. CDR1 is SNHLY and CDR2 is FYNNEI in the germline V gene. Trimming removed 6 bases from V and 0 bases from J, with 6 bases in between. The CDR3 has 13 amino acids. The CDR3 is CASRKDSNQPQHF. As DNA, the CDR3 is TGTGCCAGCAGAAAGGATAGCAATCAGCCCCAGCATTTT.

This clonotype has only one observation. The chain has TRBV5-4 and TRBJ2-3; possibly TRBD2 for D (6 bases). The V end lost 2 bases, the J end lost 1 base, and 8 bases lay between the germline ends. The CDR3 is made up of 14 amino acids. Germline V gene lookup returns CDR1 SGHNT and CDR2 YYREEE (reference sequence). This CDR3 reads CASSFASGTDTQYF. CDR3 coding DNA: TGTGCCAGCAGCTTTGCTAGCGGCACAGATACGCAGTATTTT.

The genes are TRBV5-6 and TRBJ1-1; D uncertain. CDR3 length: 12 residues. The V gene lost 7 bases and the J gene lost 6 bases, with 13 bases spanning the gap. The germline gives CDR1 SGHDT, CDR2 YYEEEE. CDR3 in DNA: TGTGCCAGCTCCAACCTCGGGGCTGAAGCTTTCTTT. Translation gives CASSNLGAEAFF.

The table lists this clonotype with a count of one. This sequence joins TRBV6-2 or TRBV6-3 and TRBJ2-1, with 10 nucleotides matching TRBD1. V shed 8 bases and J 7 bases; nucleotides not matched to a gene: 5. Germline V CDR1 and CDR2: MNHEY, SVGEGT. The CDR3 is made up of 13 amino acids. CDR3 sequence reads: CASRDRGRNEQFF. In DNA form, the CDR3 reads TGTGCCAGCCGGGACAGGGGTCGGAATGAGCAGTTCTTC.

The chain carries TRBV19 and TRBJ2-5; the match to TRBD1 covers 7 bases. With 6 bases clipped from V and 4 bases from J, the junction kept 8 bases outside the gene matches. The V gene's germline CDR1 is LNHDA and CDR2 SQIVND (reference sequence). This CDR3 comprises 14 residues. The CDR3 is CASRVSAGGETQYF. CDR3 in DNA: TGTGCCAGTAGGGTCTCGGCAGGGGGAGAGACCCAGTACTTC. Full variable domain (rest looked up from reference TRBV19 and TRBJ2-5): DGGITQSPKYLFRKEGQNVTLSCEQNLNHDAMYWYRQDPGQGLRLIYYSQIVNDFQKGDIAEGYSVSREKKESFPLTVTSAQKNPTAFYLCASRVSAGGETQYFGPGTRLLVL.

This clonotype was counted many times. The chain couples TRBV20-1 to TRBJ1-6; D not certain. Trimming pared 3 bases from V and 5 bases from J, leaving 11 bases between. CDR3 length equals 14 residues. Germline CDR1 is DFQATT and CDR2 is SNEGSKA (reference sequence). CDR3 DNA: TGCAGTGCTAGGGGTCAGGTGGATAATTCACCCCTCCACTTT. Its translation is CSARGQVDNSPLHF.

J is TRBJ2-2 and V is TRBV3-1; possibly TRBD2 for D (5 bases). This CDR3 is 12 amino acids long. Germline V gene data show CDR1 as LGHDT and CDR2 as YNNKEL (reference sequence). Trimming removed 5 bases from V and 5 bases from J, with 6 bases in between. CDR3 DNA: TGTGCCAGCAGCGAGGGTACCGGGGAGCTGTTTTTT. Translated, it gives CASSEGTGELFF.

Regarding this clonotype: A read error likely explains this, since a far larger clone differs by one base. This chain links TRBV5-8 with TRBJ2-1, with 10 nucleotides matching TRBD2. Germline V lookup: CDR1 SGHTS, CDR2 YDEGEE. The CDR3 is 16 residues long. CDR3 coding DNA: TGTGCCAGCAGCTCCAGCTTAGCGGGGGGTTACAGTGAGCAGTTCTTC. As protein: CASSSSLAGGYSEQFF.

The CDR3 DNA reads as TGCGCCAGCAGCTGGGGAGGGGACCTACGTTACAATGAGCAGTTCTTC. It translates to CASSWGGDLRYNEQFF. The chain uses TRBV5-1 and TRBJ2-1, with TRBD2 identical over 7 bases. CDR1 is SGHRS and CDR2 is YFSETQ in the germline V gene. The V segment lost 3 bases and the J segment 4 bases; nucleotides outside the gene matches: 10. The CDR3 consists of 16 residues.

This clonotype occurred many times. The V call is TRBV20-1, the J call TRBJ1-6, with D possibly being TRBD1 (5 bases). Germline V CDR1 and CDR2: DFQATT, SNEGSKA (reference sequence). The ends were cut back, 6 bases at V and 7 bases at J, with 16 bases in the middle. The CDR3 consists of 14 residues. The CDR3 coding sequence is TGCAGTGCCCCACAGGTCTTGGGCAATTCACCCCTCCACTTT. Translation gives CSAPQVLGNSPLHF.

As to this clonotype: A far larger clone is a single base away, which makes a read error likely. This chain links TRBV5-5 with TRBJ2-1; 11 bases match TRBD2. The V gene's germline CDR1 is SGHKS and CDR2 YYEKEE (reference sequence). The length of the CDR3 is 15 residues. V lost 3 bases, J lost 10 bases, and 9 bases stayed unmatched. CDR3 in amino acids: CASSSPGLAAYEQFF. CDR3 nucleotides: TGTGCCAGCAGCTCGCCGGGACTAGCGGCCTACGAGCAGTTCTTC.

This clonotype has a handful of counts. The V and J genes are TRBV5-5 and TRBJ2-5; TRBD2 matches at 7 bases. CDR3 size: 15 residues. V trimming: 4 bases; J trimming: 3 bases; junction bases outside the gene matches: 9. Germline CDR1 reads SGHKS; CDR2 reads YYEKEE (reference sequence). For the CDR3, the DNA is TGTGCCAGCAGCCAGACTAGCACCCCAGAAGAGACCCAGTACTTC. This gives the protein CASSQTSTPEETQYF.

This clonotype was observed at least ten times. The rearrangement joins TRBV6-2 or TRBV6-3 to TRBJ1-2; D gene uncertain. V lost 5 bases and J lost 0, with 10 bases in between. Germline CDR1 MNHEY, CDR2 SVGEGT. The CDR3 runs 14 residues. DNA of the CDR3: TGTGCCAGCAGTCCATTCATTACTAACTATGGCTACACCTTC. Protein product: CASSPFITNYGYTF.

Relative to its sample, this clonotype is medium-sized (0.01 to 0.1%). The V gene is TRBV24-1, the J gene TRBJ2-3; no clear D gene. The CDR3 extends over 14 amino acids. Deletions cut 6 bases from V and 0 bases from J, with 9 bases between. The V gene's germline CDR1 is KGHDR and CDR2 SFDVKD. The CDR3 protein is CATSLTVSTDTQYF. CDR3 DNA: TGTGCCACCAGTCTGACGGTTAGCACAGATACGCAGTATTTT.

The chain combines TRBV2 with TRBJ2-1, with a tentative D call TRBD1 (6 bases). The CDR3 length is 12 residues. Trimming left V 6 bases short and J 16 bases short, with 19 bases between. CDR1 is SNHLY, CDR2 FYNNEI, per germline. CDR3 region: CASRAEPGAAFF. CDR3 in DNA: TGTGCCAGCAGAGCCGAACCAGGGGCCGCCTTCTTC.

The V call is TRBV27, the J call TRBJ2-2; tentative D call: TRBD1 (5 bases). The germline V gene has CDR1 MNHEY and CDR2 SMNVEV (reference sequence). The length of the CDR3 is 14 residues. The V end lost 3 bases, the J end lost 5 bases, and 10 bases lay between the germline ends. Here the CDR3 reads CASSFWTKTGELFF. The CDR3 region has the DNA TGTGCCAGCAGTTTTTGGACAAAGACCGGGGAGCTGTTTTTT.

There are many counts of this clonotype. The chain is built from TRBV11-2 and TRBJ1-1; D is undetermined. Between the trimmed V and J ends, which lost 3 bases and 0 bases, there was a span of 11 bases. Per germline, CDR1 SGHAT and CDR2 FQNNGV. This CDR3 contains 15 residues. In DNA, the CDR3 is TGTGCCAGCAGCTTGGGGAGGGTCATGAACACTGAAGCTTTCTTT. This translates into CASSLGRVMNTEAFF.

This clonotype was seen ten or more times. J is TRBJ2-5 and V is TRBV7-2, with 11 nucleotides matching TRBD1. CDR1 is SGHTA, CDR2 FQGNSA, per germline. CDR3 size: 15 residues. V was clipped by 4 bases and J by 5 bases; unmatched bases: 6. DNA for the CDR3: TGTGCCAGCAGCTCGGACAGGGGGCGGTCGGAGACCCAGTACTTC. Its translation is CASSSDRGRSETQYF.

The rearrangement links TRBV10-3 to TRBJ1-2; no definite D call. Germline loops: CDR1 ENHRY, CDR2 SYGVKD. This CDR3 spans 12 amino acids. The ends were cut back, 5 bases at V and 3 bases at J, with 7 bases in the middle. The CDR3 nucleotides are TGTGCCATCAGTATCGGACACTATGGCTACACCTTC. Its protein is CAISIGHYGYTF.

Ten or more counts support this clonotype. This chain joins TRBV28 and TRBJ1-1; D call uncertain. The CDR3 is 12 residues long. Germline CDR1 and CDR2: MDHEN and SYDVKM. Deletions cut 2 bases from V and 5 bases from J, with 6 bases between. The CDR3: CASSLAVTEAFF. The CDR3 region has the DNA TGTGCCAGCAGTTTAGCTGTTACTGAAGCTTTCTTT. Filled out from reference TRBV28 and TRBJ1-1, the complete variable domain reads DVKVTQSSRYLVKRTGEKVFLECVQDMDHENMFWYRQDPGLGLRLIYFSYDVKMKEKGDIPEGYSVSREKKERFSLILESASTNQTSMYLCASSLAVTEAFFGQGTRLTVV.

The chain's CDR3 is CASSFGSSYEQYF. DNA of the CDR3: TGTGCCAGCAGTTTTGGATCCTCCTACGAGCAGTACTTC. This sequence joins TRBV28 and TRBJ2-7, with D hard to call. V lost 3 bases to trimming and J lost 0 bases, with 6 bases between them. CDR1 and CDR2 (germline): MDHEN, SYDVKM. The CDR3 is 13 amino acids.

This clonotype was seen many times. J is TRBJ2-3 and V is TRBV12-3 or TRBV12-4; D gene ambiguous. The CDR3 consists of 12 residues. The V gene lost 2 bases and the J gene lost 2 bases, with 2 bases spanning the gap. CDR3 residues: CASSLPTDTQYF. The CDR3 DNA reads as TGTGCCAGCAGTTTACCCACAGATACGCAGTATTTT.